This T cell receptor (beta chain) emerged from a study of CD8+ T cells in alopecia areata. The study, taken as a whole, reports: Besides other cells, scalp samples also yield sequences of resident alphabeta T cells from normal skin. Alopecia totalis/universalis scalp especially showed more expanded CD8+ clones than normal scalp.

Reverse transcription of extracted RNA yielded cDNA, which provided the sequencing template. The repertoire was sequenced with immunoSEQ multiplex PCR; TCRdb's copy has only in-frame clones and lacks some. The sample consists of under 65,000 clones, roughly 40% of them appearing once. This clone was picked up a small number of times. What it binds is unknown. Cell sorting on a FACSAria was used to separate CD4+ and CD8+ T cells from the PBMCs. V lost 4 bases, J lost 7 bases, and 6 bases stayed unmatched. This CDR3 has 14 amino acids. The germline V gene has CDR1 LGHNA and CDR2 YSLEER. The gene calls are TRBV4-3 and TRBJ2-1; 8 bases line up with TRBD1. This TCR derives from a human donor with alopecia areata. Sequencing was performed on NKG2D-low CD8+ T cells sorted from blood. CDR3 loop: CASSLGQGANEQFF. The CDR3 DNA reads TGCGCCAGCAGCCTCGGACAGGGTGCTAATGAGCAGTTCTTC.